This T cell receptor (beta chain) was obtained from a study of identical twins. Study conclusions and caveats: The analysis was cross-sectional rather than longitudinal within donors. Out-of-frame alpha sequences that twins shared showed excess low generation probability. Twin sharing of out-of-frame TCR alpha was underestimated by models in monozygotic pairs.

Healthy Caucasians made up all donors. TCRdb recomputed calls from the 5' RACE reads with MiXCR, one row per CDR3 protein. The sample consists of hundreds of thousands of distinct CDR3 sequences, 6.1% of them appearing once. As for this clonotype: Its target is not known.

Sequencing was done on a sample of naive T cells sorted from blood. This receptor was obtained from a young man in good health.

Written as DNA, the CDR3 is TGTGCCAGCAGCTTAAGACTAGCGGGAGAAGCCGGGGAGCTGTTTTTT. The encoded protein is CASSLRLAGEAGELFF. The genes are TRBV7-6 and TRBJ2-2; TRBD2 aligns across 12 bases. CDR1 is SGHVS and CDR2 is FNYEAQ in the germline V gene. V was clipped by 2 bases and J by 6 bases; unmatched bases: 4. The length of the CDR3 is 16 residues.